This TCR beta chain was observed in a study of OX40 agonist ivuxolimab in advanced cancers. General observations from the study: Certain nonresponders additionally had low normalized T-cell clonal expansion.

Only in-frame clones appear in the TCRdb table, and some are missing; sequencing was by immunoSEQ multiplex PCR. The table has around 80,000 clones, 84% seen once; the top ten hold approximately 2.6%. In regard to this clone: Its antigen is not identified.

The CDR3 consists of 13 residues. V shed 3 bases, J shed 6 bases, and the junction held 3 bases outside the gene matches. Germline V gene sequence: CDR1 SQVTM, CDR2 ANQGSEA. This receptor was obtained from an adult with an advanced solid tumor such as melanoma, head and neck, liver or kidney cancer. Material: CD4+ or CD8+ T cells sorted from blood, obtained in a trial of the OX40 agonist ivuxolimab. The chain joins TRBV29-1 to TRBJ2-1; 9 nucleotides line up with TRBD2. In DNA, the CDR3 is TGCAGCGTTGACAGCGGGGGGTTCAATGAGCAGTTCTTC. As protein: CSVDSGGFNEQFF.